This TCR beta chain was obtained from a study of blood T cells in healthy people across ages. Study conclusions and caveats: Roughly linearly, TCR beta diversity per million T cells fell as age increased. Estimates of diversity drawn from one million T cells were considered underestimates.

Turning to this clonotype: As yet, its antigen is unknown.

The V end lost 4 bases, the J end lost 4 bases, and 10 bases lay between the germline ends. Germline-derived CDR1 and CDR2 are SGHTA and FQGTGA. The CDR3 contains 13 residues. PCR was performed a second time for roughly 7 to 11 cycles using a sample-barcoded 5' primer and a J-beta primer mix. TCRdb passed the 5' RACE reads through MiXCR, listing each CDR3 protein once. In the table there are some 1.5 million distinct CDR3 sequences, roughly 28% of which are singletons. No fewer than 5.5 micrograms of total RNA were isolated from every sample. Sequencing was carried out using blood. The clonotype comes from a woman aged 25 to 39 in good health. This sequence joins TRBV7-3 and TRBJ1-1; D is unclear. The CDR3 nucleotides are TGTGCCAGCAGCTCATCCCCACGCACTGAAGCTTTCTTT. Protein sequence: CASSSSPRTEAFF.